These 14 T cell receptor beta chains were all obtained from the same sample, sequenced in a study of CD8 T cells in Susac syndrome (dated 2019 in TCRdb). The library relied on the immunoSEQ multiplex PCR assay. RNA was extracted using the RNeasy kit, and roughly 0.45 to 1 microgram was reverse transcribed with random hexamers. TCRdb reanalyzed the raw reads on its own, using fastp at Q25 for trimming and MiXCR for clone calling, and kept in-frame beta chains. Duplicate CDR3 protein sequences are folded into a single record with the most common DNA and genes. Present in this sample are roughly 120,000 distinct CDR3 sequences, just under 95% of which were seen just once. 0.093% of the sample belongs to the ten largest clones. Sequencing was carried out using CD4+ T cells from PBMCs. Receptors were obtained from a human donor with multiple sclerosis.

V usage is TRBV23-1 and J usage is TRBJ1-2, with no clear D. TRBV23-1 is an ORF for which the function is uncertain. V was trimmed by 6 bases and J by 2 bases, leaving 10 bases between them. The length of the CDR3 is 13 residues. The CDR3 DNA sequence: TGCGCCAGCAGGGCGGATTTCAACTATGGCTACACCTTC. This translates into CASRADFNYGYTF.

This chain uses TRBV5-1 with TRBJ1-1; 9 nucleotides align to TRBD1. There are 15 residues in the CDR3. The junction had 9 bases not matched to a gene; V was cut back by 4 bases and J by 5 bases. Germline lookup yields CDR1 SGHRS and CDR2 YFSETQ. The CDR3 DNA reads as TGCGCCAGCAGCGCAACTACAGGGGGCGCAACTGAAGCTTTCTTT. Its protein is CASSATTGGATEAFF.

This chain links TRBV19 with TRBJ2-3; D uncertain. Trimming pared 3 bases from V and 7 bases from J, leaving 14 bases between. The V gene's germline CDR1 is LNHDA and CDR2 SQIVND (reference sequence). The CDR3 has 14 amino acids. The CDR3 coding sequence is TGTGCCAGTAGTATCGGGTCCGGCCTGAATACGCAGTATTTT. Its translation is CASSIGSGLNTQYF.

CDR3 sequence (DNA): TGCAGTGCTTCAGACGCGTCAGGGACTTCACCCTACGAGCAGTACTTC. It is translated as CSASDASGTSPYEQYF. The chain combines TRBV20-1 with TRBJ2-7, with D perhaps matching TRBD2 (6 bases). CDR1 and CDR2 (germline): DFQATT, SNEGSKA (reference sequence). The CDR3 is 16 residues long. The V end lost 5 bases, the J end lost 2 bases, and 22 bases lay between the germline ends.

The rearrangement links TRBV28 to TRBJ2-5, with 9 bases fitting TRBD2. V was pared by 5 bases and J by 2 bases, with 6 bases of the junction left unmatched. There are 15 residues in the CDR3. Germline loops: CDR1 MDHEN, CDR2 SYDVKM. Written as DNA, the CDR3 is TGTGCCAGCAGTGTGGCGGGGGGGAGTCAAGAGACCCAGTACTTC. Translated, it gives CASSVAGGSQETQYF.

The V gene is TRBV7-8, the J gene TRBJ1-2; D might be TRBD1 (6 bases). CDR1 SGHVS and CDR2 FQNEAQ come from the germline V gene. Between the trimmed V and J ends, which lost 4 bases and 8 bases, there was a span of 17 bases. This CDR3 has 14 amino acids. CDR3 nucleotide sequence: TGTGCCAGCAGCTCCACGACCGGGGGGCTCGGCTACACCTTC. This encodes CASSSTTGGLGYTF.

The chain carries TRBV2 and TRBJ2-3; TRBD2 is a possible D gene (6 bases). The V end was cut by 7 bases, the J end by 2 bases, with 16 bases between. The germline CDR1 and CDR2 sequences are SNHLY and FYNNEI. The CDR3 spans 15 residues. CDR3: CASTKVSGYTDTQYF. The CDR3 coding sequence is TGTGCCAGCACCAAGGTCAGCGGGTACACAGATACGCAGTATTTT.

The chain is built from TRBV7-3 and TRBJ2-7; either TRBD1 or TRBD2 may supply D (6 bases each). From germline, CDR1 is SGHTA and CDR2 FQGTGA. The CDR3 extends over 15 amino acids. Trimming pared 2 bases from V and 5 bases from J, leaving 16 bases between. CDR3 in DNA: TGTGCCAGCAGCTTAGAACCCGGGGGCTGGAACGAGCAGTACTTC. Translated: CASSLEPGGWNEQYF.

The CDR3 protein is CASSRQGAAETQYF. CDR3 DNA sequence: TGTGCCAGCAGTCGTCAGGGGGCCGCGGAGACCCAGTACTTC. The rearrangement joins TRBV6-5 to TRBJ2-5; TRBD1 agrees at 8 bases. Germline values: CDR1 MNHEY, CDR2 SVGAGI. The CDR3 has 14 residues. V trimming: 5 bases; J trimming: 5 bases; junction bases outside the gene matches: 7.

The chain is built from TRBV4-1 and TRBJ2-7, with 7 bases aligning to TRBD1. V shed 0 bases, J shed 7 bases, and the junction held 18 bases outside the gene matches. Germline V gene sequence: CDR1 MGHRA, CDR2 YSYEKL. The CDR3 length is 18 residues. The CDR3 DNA is TGCGCCAGCAGCCAAGATTTATTTAACAGGGGCGCCCCGGGGGAGCAGTACTTC. It codes for CASSQDLFNRGAPGEQYF.

The chain employs TRBV6-5 and TRBJ1-2, with D maybe TRBD1 (5 bases). The CDR3 is 12 residues long. Germline V gene lookup returns CDR1 MNHEY and CDR2 SVGAGI. V shed 6 bases and J shed 8 bases, with 13 bases lying between them. CDR3 bases: TGTGCCAGCAGACGTGGGGCGCAGGGCTACACCTTC. As protein: CASRRGAQGYTF.

This chain connects TRBV20-1 to TRBJ2-3; 7 bases map to TRBD2. The CDR3 has 13 amino acids. Unmatched junction bases numbered 8, after V lost 6 bases and J lost 5 bases. The germline gives CDR1 DFQATT, CDR2 SNEGSKA (reference sequence). In nucleotides, the CDR3 is TGCAGTGCCACCCCGGGGGGTAGAGATACGCAGTATTTT. Residues: CSATPGGRDTQYF.

The chain recombines TRBV7-3 with TRBJ1-2; D is perhaps TRBD1 (5 bases). This CDR3 is 13 amino acids long. The ends were cut back, 0 bases at V and 3 bases at J, with 5 bases in the middle. CDR1 SGHTA and CDR2 FQGTGA come from the germline V gene. The CDR3 sequence: CASSLTGDYGYTF. CDR3 in DNA: TGTGCCAGCAGCTTAACAGGGGACTATGGCTACACCTTC. The full variable domain, rest sourced from reference TRBV7-3 and TRBJ1-2, is GAGVSQTPSNKVTEKGKYVELRCDPISGHTALYWYRQSLGQGPEFLIYFQGTGAADDSGLPNDRFFAVRPEGSVSTLKIQRTERGDSAVYLCASSLTGDYGYTFGSGTRLTVV.

Notes on this clonotype: Given the absence of the conserved phenylalanine or tryptophan at the CDR3 end, a read error is likely. V gene TRBV13 combines with J gene TRBJ1-3, with 7 nucleotides matching TRBD1. Trimming took 6 bases from V and 2 from J; bases not matched to a gene: 4. The CDR3 is 14 residues long. Per germline, CDR1 PRHDT and CDR2 FYEKMQ (reference sequence). As DNA, the CDR3 is TGTGCCAGCAGATATGGGACAGCTGGAAACACCATATATTGT. Translating gives CASRYGTAGNTIYC.